A selection of T cell receptor beta chains follows, all from one sample in a study of T cell responses to AZD1222 COVID-19 vaccine. The data were produced by immunoSEQ multiplex PCR, yet TCRdb's version contains in-frame clones alone and is incomplete. Of around 170,000 clones listed, about nine tenths are singletons. Sequenced here: peripheral blood, sampled on day 0 of AZD1222 vaccination. These receptors originate from an adult in good health. The CDR3 runs from the conserved cysteine through the conserved F or W. D genes are given only for firm matches. The size entry is marked missing in some rows and otherwise reads once, few, many or a size class.

clone size,D gene,V gene,J gene,CDR3 protein,CDR3 DNA
.,TRBD1,TRBV11-3,TRBJ1-1,CASSLLGQGGEAFF,TGTGCCAGCAGCCTACTGGGACAGGGCGGTGAAGCTTTCTTT
.,TRBD1,TRBV7-9,TRBJ2-7,CASSETGSSYEQYF,TGTGCCAGCAGCGAGACAGGGAGCTCCTACGAGCAGTACTTC
.,.,TRBV6-5,TRBJ1-2,CASSYKGAGGYTF,TGTGCCAGCAGTTACAAAGGGGCCGGGGGCTACACCTTC
.,.,TRBV5-4,TRBJ2-1,CASSSLGANNEQFF,TGTGCCAGCAGCTCCTTAGGAGCCAACAATGAGCAGTTCTTC
.,TRBD2,TRBV27,TRBJ2-3,CASSFGLAGVRDTQYF,TGTGCCAGCAGTTTTGGCTTAGCGGGGGTTCGGGATACGCAGTATTTT
once,.,TRBV30,TRBJ1-3,CAWSRGSSGNTIYF,TGTGCCTGGAGCCGAGGGTCCTCTGGAAACACCATATATTTT
.,.,TRBV7-9,TRBJ1-2,CASSLVMGGARYGYTF,TGTGCCAGCAGCTTAGTTATGGGGGGAGCGAGGTATGGCTACACCTTC
.,.,TRBV20-1,TRBJ2-3,CSAEDYTQYF,TGCAGTGCCGAGGACTATACGCAGTATTTT
.,.,TRBV6-5,TRBJ1-2,CASSPGPPYGYTF,TGTGCCAGCAGTCCCGGGCCTCCCTATGGCTACACCTTC
.,.,TRBV27,TRBJ1-6,CASRSEGYSPLHF,TGTGCCAGCAGAAGCGAGGGTTATTCACCCCTCCACTTT
.,TRBD2,TRBV5-4,TRBJ2-2,CASSSRVLAGGPASTGELFF,TGTGCCAGCAGCTCGAGGGTTCTAGCGGGGGGCCCTGCGAGCACCGGGGAGCTGTTTTTT
.,.,TRBV6-2/TRBV6-3,TRBJ1-5,CASSLQYQPQHF,TGTGCCAGCAGTTTGCAGTATCAGCCCCAGCATTTT
.,.,TRBV24-1,TRBJ1-1,CASRMAEGQAFF,TGTGCCTCCCGAATGGCGGAGGGACAAGCTTTCTTT
.,.,TRBV18,TRBJ1-1,CASSPKSDTEAFF,TGTGCCAGCTCACCGAAGTCAGACACTGAAGCTTTCTTT
once,.,TRBV27,TRBJ1-2,CASSLGANYGYTF,TGTGCCAGCAGTTTAGGTGCTAACTATGGCTACACCTTC
.,TRBD1,TRBV10-1,TRBJ2-7,CASRRQGSYEQYF,TGCGCCAGCAGAAGACAGGGTTCGTACGAGCAGTACTTC
.,TRBD1,TRBV4-3,TRBJ1-2,CASSARDRAGYTF,TGCGCCAGCAGCGCCCGGGACAGGGCTGGCTACACCTTC
.,.,TRBV2,TRBJ2-3,CATLSGGVTDTQYF,TGTGCCACCTTAAGCGGAGGGGTTACAGATACGCAGTATTTT
.,.,TRBV5-1,TRBJ2-5,CASSPTQLETQYF,TGCGCCAGCAGCCCAACCCAACTAGAGACCCAGTACTTC
.,TRBD1,TRBV4-1,TRBJ1-1,CASSRGQGANTEAFF,TGCGCCAGCAGCCGTGGACAGGGGGCGAACACTGAAGCTTTCTTT
.,TRBD1,TRBV7-6,TRBJ1-2,CASSPTGGVSDGYTF,TGTGCCAGCAGCCCTACAGGGGGGGTTTCGGATGGCTACACCTTC
.,.,TRBV28,TRBJ2-4,CASSLPRAVGNIQYF,TGTGCCAGCAGTTTACCCAGGGCCGTCGGAAACATTCAGTACTTC
.,.,TRBV30,TRBJ1-2,CAWAPQPSYGYTF,TGTGCCTGGGCCCCCCAGCCCTCCTATGGCTACACCTTC